This TCR beta chain stems from a study of blood T cell repertoires in COVID-19. Study information: Samples came from the United States, Italy and Spain, spanning acute and convalescent COVID-19.

Participants reported their clinical history, and cohort assignment relied on those reports. Before being deemed recovered, Cohort 3 donors had two negative PCRs, clearance, or symptom resolution. Authors' methods: Reference gene primer amplification yielded estimated nucleated cell counts. Assay: immunoSEQ multiplex PCR; the TCRdb copy retains only in-frame clones and omits some. V, J and clone size are those of that table, while D and trimming were read from the DNA. The data show roughly 190,000 clones, 89% seen once. The CDR3 spans 17 residues. Germline V gene sequence: CDR1 SGDLS, CDR2 YYNGEE. V was trimmed by 0 bases and J by 5 bases, leaving 19 bases between them.

The J gene is TRBJ2-3, the V gene TRBV9; possibly TRBD1 for D (6 bases). The clonotype comes from a woman aged 18-35 years who had recovered from COVID-19. Sequencing was done on a sample of PBMCs or T cells enriched from blood (not recorded which). The CDR3 sequence is CASSVDVQGLVRDTQYF. The CDR3 region has the DNA TGTGCCAGCAGCGTAGACGTACAGGGTCTTGTCAGAGATACGCAGTATTTT.